This T cell receptor beta chain was found in a study of T cells in localized non-small cell lung cancer. Points from the study as a whole: Adjacent lung held a median 57 of the top 100 tumor clones. Uninvolved adjacent lung had higher T cell clonality than tumor and all other tissues. Analysis by sequencing included only one tumor region, so heterogeneity remains possible. Longer overall survival was associated with a higher density of T cells in the blood.

Here immunoSEQ multiplex PCR was the method, and the copy in TCRdb shows in-frame clones only, minus some. The table records tens of thousands of clones, 84% of them present only once. Losses at the gene ends were 2 bases for V and 5 bases for J; bases not matched to a gene: 7. This CDR3 has 16 amino acids. Germline CDR1 reads MNHNS; CDR2 reads SASEGT. Comments on this clone: Its specificity is unknown.

Here the sequenced sample was peripheral blood, taken before any cancer treatment. The V call is TRBV6-1, the J call TRBJ2-1; TRBD2 agrees at 9 bases. The clonotype was recovered from a female donor older than 55 with stage I lung adenocarcinoma. The CDR3 nucleotides read TGTGCCAGCAGTGAAATGGCTGTAGCGGGGGACAATGAGCAGTTCTTC. Its protein is CASSEMAVAGDNEQFF.